Detailed here is one T cell receptor (beta chain). Its antigen is not identified. This specimen belongs to a study of Tregs in tolerant kidney transplant recipients. Whole-study context: An approximately three-day belatacept mixed lymphocyte reaction, sometimes plus 5-day graft donor restimulation, preceded CD4+CD25+CD127- sorting. Sorting used antibodies to exclude donor cells.

The data were produced by immunoSEQ multiplex PCR, yet TCRdb's version contains in-frame clones alone and is incomplete. Among under 45,000 clones listed, roughly 95% were seen once. The sequence came from a human donor in good health. Material for sequencing was Tregs from blood cultured with allogeneic cells.

Here the CDR3 DNA reads TGTGCCAGCAATGGCTACTTCCAAGAGACCCAGTACTTC. Amino acid sequence: CASNGYFQETQYF. The chain uses TRBV2 and TRBJ2-5, with no clear D. The CDR3 contains 13 residues. V lost 7 bases and J 1 base, leaving 10 bases between the germline ends. The germline gives CDR1 SNHLY, CDR2 FYNNEI.